A single T cell receptor beta chain is shown here with its context. Its antigen is unidentified. The V and J ends lost 5 bases and 4 bases, in that order; junction bases with no gene match: 13. Germline lookup yields CDR1 SGHTA and CDR2 FQGNSA. The CDR3 length is 17 residues. The data are from a study of cytomegalovirus exposure and HLA in healthy donors. Regarding the study as a whole: Presence/absence analyses assumed roughly uniform sequencing depth across donors. TCR beta sequences reportedly predicted most subjects' HLA-A and HLA-B alleles accurately. While the bulk of TCR sequences proved rare, some public TCRs turned up in many donors.

In the PCR, 60 Vbeta and 13 Jbeta primers were used. Original processing methods: Later, an analysis found 65 million to 85 million unique TCR beta chains, and 8.5 million to 14 million of these were shared. Assay used: immunoSEQ multiplex PCR; TCRdb lists only in-frame clones, some missing. V, J and clone size were drawn from that table, and D and trimming were deduced from the DNA. The sample lists about 160,000 clones; over 65% were seen once. The chain is built from TRBV7-2 and TRBJ2-2; TRBD2 aligns across 7 bases. The sequence was obtained from a young man in good health and CMV-seropositive. The sample consisted of PBMCs. CDR3 loop: CASSPRASGASTGELFF. CDR3 bases: TGTGCCAGCAGCCCACGCGCTAGCGGTGCAAGCACCGGGGAGCTGTTTTTT.